These 32 T cell receptor beta chains were sequenced from one sample in a study of shared clonotypes between healthy human individuals. CD8 cells regarded as naive lacked CD45RO, were positively chosen for CCR7, and omitted terminally differentiated effector memory CD45RA+ cells. Libraries were prepared by immunoSEQ multiplex PCR; TCRdb keeps only in-frame clonotypes and omits some of them. The sample includes over 2 million clones, over 85% of them seen just once. The sequenced material came from naive CD8+ T cells sorted from blood. Source of these receptors: a man aged 18 to 29 in good health.

The chain uses TRBV11-2 and TRBJ2-7, with TRBD1 as a possible D gene (5 bases). Trimming removed 4 bases at V and 4 bases at J, with 17 bases between. Germline CDR1 is SGHAT and CDR2 is FQNNGV. This CDR3 is built from 15 residues. CDR3 DNA sequence: TGTGCCAGCAGCTCCCTGACAGAGCGAACATACGAGCAGTACTTC. This encodes CASSSLTERTYEQYF.

The V and J genes are TRBV25-1 and TRBJ1-5; 7 positions agree with TRBD1. CDR1 and CDR2 from the germline V gene are MGHDK and SYGVNS. There are 17 residues in the CDR3. The junction had 7 bases not matched to a gene; V was cut back by 0 bases and J by 2 bases. The CDR3 DNA reads TGTGCCAGCAGTGAATACCACGGGACAGAACGCAATCAGCCCCAGCATTTT. Translated: CASSEYHGTERNQPQHF.

The CDR3 region is CASSIWGAGKETQYF. CDR3 DNA: TGTGCCAGTAGTATTTGGGGGGCAGGCAAGGAGACCCAGTACTTC. The rearrangement joins TRBV19 to TRBJ2-5; D possibly matches TRBD1 or TRBD2 (6 bases each). The CDR3 loop spans 15 amino acids. Trimming stripped 3 bases from V and 5 bases from J, with 16 bases between. The germline CDR1 and CDR2 sequences are LNHDA and SQIVND (reference sequence).

This clone was observed a few times. The chain couples TRBV4-1 to TRBJ1-1; TRBD1 is a possible D gene (6 bases). This CDR3 is built from 17 residues. Trimming pared 0 bases from V and 0 bases from J, leaving 14 bases between. Germline CDR1 MGHRA, CDR2 YSYEKL. The CDR3 bases are TGCGCCAGCAGCCAAGAGTATCAGGGGATACTGAACACTGAAGCTTTCTTT. Translating it yields CASSQEYQGILNTEAFF.

The chain has TRBV4-1 and TRBJ2-5; 11 bases fit TRBD2. V shed 0 bases, J shed 1 base, and the junction held 4 bases outside the gene matches. The CDR3 is 17 amino acids. The V gene's germline CDR1 is MGHRA and CDR2 YSYEKL. CDR3 loop: CASSQDGLAGGQETQYF. The CDR3 nucleotides read TGCGCCAGCAGCCAAGATGGGCTAGCGGGGGGCCAAGAGACCCAGTACTTC.

The chain has TRBV5-1 and TRBJ2-1; TRBD2 aligns across 8 bases. V gave up 4 bases and J gave up 0 bases; unmatched junction bases: 3. This CDR3 is built from 15 residues. Germline CDR1 reads SGHRS; CDR2 reads YFSETQ. CDR3 in amino acids: CASSGGGLSYNEQFF. In DNA form, the CDR3 reads TGCGCCAGCAGCGGCGGGGGGCTCTCCTACAATGAGCAGTTCTTC.

V and J are TRBV7-2 and TRBJ1-3; D may be TRBD1 (5 bases). In germline, CDR1 is SGHTA, CDR2 FQGNSA. V lost 1 base, J lost 2 bases, and 15 bases lay in between. The CDR3 length is 17 residues. CDR3 bases: TGTGCCAGCAGCTTAGATGGGGCAGGCTTTACTGGAAACACCATATATTTT. Protein sequence: CASSLDGAGFTGNTIYF.

Of note for this clone: The same CDR3 arises from other DNA sequences in this sample as well. V and J are TRBV6-5 and TRBJ2-7; D remains ambiguous. Germline V gene sequence: CDR1 MNHEY, CDR2 SVGAGI. Trimming left V 3 bases short and J 5 bases short, with 5 bases between. This CDR3 has 11 residues. The CDR3 protein is CASSYSHEQYF. For the CDR3, the DNA is TGTGCCAGCAGTTATAGCCACGAGCAGTACTTC.

The chain combines TRBV7-6 with TRBJ2-7; 11 bases fit TRBD2. The trim removed 2 bases at V and 5 bases at J, leaving 5 bases unmatched. Germline CDR1 and CDR2: SGHVS and FNYEAQ. The CDR3 is 15 residues long. The CDR3 loop reads CASSLTPGLADEQYF. CDR3 nucleotide sequence: TGTGCCAGCAGCTTAACTCCGGGACTAGCGGACGAGCAGTACTTC.

The chain recombines TRBV11-2 with TRBJ2-7; 14 positions agree with TRBD2. Germline V gene lookup returns CDR1 SGHAT and CDR2 FQNNGV. The CDR3 extends over 16 amino acids. Germline trimming cut 5 bases from V and 4 bases from J; bases unmatched to any gene: 7. DNA of the CDR3: TGTGCCAGCAGCATCGGGACTAGCGGGAGTTGGTACGAGCAGTACTTC. This encodes CASSIGTSGSWYEQYF.

The chain carries TRBV5-4 and TRBJ2-1; a weak D match, TRBD2 (6 bases). Germline assignment: CDR1 SGHNT and CDR2 YYREEE (reference sequence). V gave up 3 bases and J gave up 3 bases, with 16 bases separating them. This CDR3 region has 16 residues. This CDR3 reads CASSSPEAGNYNEQFF. Written as DNA, the CDR3 is TGTGCCAGCAGCTCACCCGAGGCGGGGAACTACAATGAGCAGTTCTTC.

A single count supports this clone. The V call is TRBV6-5, the J call TRBJ2-2; the D is unclear. The V end was cut by 0 bases, the J end by 3 bases, with 5 bases between. The CDR3 runs to 14 residues. Per germline, CDR1 MNHEY and CDR2 SVGAGI. The CDR3 spells CASSYSQYTGELFF. CDR3 bases: TGTGCCAGCAGTTACTCCCAGTACACCGGGGAGCTGTTTTTT.

The V and J genes are TRBV5-8 and TRBJ2-7, with 8 bases aligning to TRBD1. The CDR3 has 14 amino acids. Trimming took 0 bases from V and 5 from J; bases not matched to a gene: 4. CDR1 is SGHTS and CDR2 is YDEGEE in the germline V gene. The chain's CDR3 is CASSLGQGADEQYF. CDR3 DNA: TGTGCCAGCAGCTTGGGGCAGGGGGCAGACGAGCAGTACTTC.

The J gene is TRBJ1-2, the V gene TRBV28, with D unclear. CDR1 and CDR2 from the germline V gene are MDHEN and SYDVKM. This CDR3 comprises 15 residues. Trimming left V 3 bases short and J 5 bases short, with 16 bases between. The CDR3 loop is CASSLDREVLYGYTF. CDR3 DNA: TGTGCCAGCAGTTTGGATCGGGAAGTCCTATATGGCTACACCTTC.

The chain couples TRBV13 to TRBJ2-1, with D unresolved. The V gene's germline CDR1 is PRHDT and CDR2 FYEKMQ (reference sequence). V gave up 0 bases and J gave up 4 bases, with 4 bases separating them. The CDR3 length is 13 residues. CDR3 protein: CASSLGQYNEQFF. In nucleotides, the CDR3 is TGTGCCAGCAGCTTAGGCCAATACAATGAGCAGTTCTTC.

This chain joins TRBV2 and TRBJ2-7, with 8 bases aligning to TRBD2. Per the germline V gene, CDR1 is SNHLY and CDR2 is FYNNEI. V dropped 11 bases and J dropped 5; count of bases not matched to a gene: 14. The CDR3 length is 14 residues. CDR3 in amino acids: CAGSSGTSSHEQYF. The CDR3 DNA reads TGTGCCGGAAGCTCCGGGACTAGTAGTCACGAGCAGTACTTC.

The chain is built from TRBV4-3 and TRBJ2-1; TRBD2 matches at 8 bases. The CDR3 is made up of 16 amino acids. Germline V lookup: CDR1 LGHNA, CDR2 YSLEER. Trimming cost V 2 bases and J 4 bases; bases outside gene matches: 7. DNA for the CDR3: TGCGCCAGCAGCCAACGGGCTAGCGGGTTATACAATGAGCAGTTCTTC. This encodes CASSQRASGLYNEQFF.

The V call is TRBV7-2, the J call TRBJ2-2, with TRBD2 matching over 7 bases. After removal of 5 bases from V and 5 bases from J, the junction contained 8 bases not matched to a gene. The germline V gene encodes CDR1 SGHTA and CDR2 FQGNSA. The CDR3 is 15 amino acids. The CDR3 is CASSISGTGTGELFF. The CDR3 DNA reads as TGTGCCAGCAGCATCAGCGGGACGGGGACCGGGGAGCTGTTTTTT.

The chain joins TRBV10-2 to TRBJ2-5; tentatively, D is TRBD2 (5 bases). This CDR3 contains 11 residues. V was trimmed by 7 bases and J by 10 bases, leaving 13 bases between them. The V gene's germline CDR1 is WSHSY and CDR2 SAAADI. The CDR3 loop reads CASTSGDDQYF. The DNA for the CDR3 is TGCGCCAGCACCTCCGGGGATGACCAGTACTTC.

CDR3 protein: CASSFTHSYEQYF. In DNA, the CDR3 is TGTGCCAGTAGTTTCACGCATTCCTACGAGCAGTACTTC. V is TRBV19 and J is TRBJ2-7; D unclear. This CDR3 comprises 13 residues. The V end lost 5 bases, the J end lost 1 base, and 9 bases lay between the germline ends. Germline values: CDR1 LNHDA, CDR2 SQIVND (reference sequence).

The V and J genes are TRBV27 and TRBJ1-1, with TRBD1 as a possible D gene (5 bases). Trimming took off 6 bases at V and 11 bases at J, with 19 bases between the two ends. From germline, CDR1 is MNHEY and CDR2 SMNVEV (reference sequence). The CDR3 runs 13 residues. The DNA of the CDR3 is TGTGCCAGCAGCTCCTTTGGGGGTGTGATCGCTTTCTTT. Translation: CASSSFGGVIAFF.

Here the CDR3 DNA reads TGTGCCAGCAGCCGCTGGACAGGGGGAACCTACAATGAGCAGTTCTTC. Translation gives CASSRWTGGTYNEQFF. The chain joins TRBV7-9 to TRBJ2-1, with 10 bases aligning to TRBD1. The CDR3 extends over 16 amino acids. With V trimmed by 5 bases and J by 2 bases, 6 bases remained unmatched. CDR1 is SEHNR, CDR2 FQNEAQ, per germline (reference sequence).

The chain employs TRBV11-1 and TRBJ1-6; D ambiguous. V lost 1 base to trimming and J lost 6 bases, with 4 bases between them. Per germline, CDR1 SGHAT and CDR2 FQDESV (reference sequence). The CDR3 totals 13 residues. The CDR3 coding sequence is TGTGCCAGCAGCTTAGGTCCTAATTCACCCCTCCACTTT. Its translation: CASSLGPNSPLHF.

V usage is TRBV7-9 and J usage is TRBJ2-5; D unresolved. Between the trimmed V and J ends, which lost 8 bases and 3 bases, there was a span of 13 bases. The V gene's germline CDR1 is SEHNR and CDR2 FQNEAQ (reference sequence). CDR3 length equals 13 residues. The CDR3, as DNA: TGTGCCAGCGGGCTGAAGGGCGAAGAGACCCAGTACTTC. Protein: CASGLKGEETQYF.

This chain connects TRBV5-4 to TRBJ2-7, with a weak D call TRBD1 (6 bases). The CDR3 has 14 amino acids. V shed 4 bases and J shed 3 bases, with 14 bases lying between them. The germline V gene encodes CDR1 SGHNT and CDR2 YYREEE (reference sequence). CDR3: CASSPETGSYEQYF. The CDR3 DNA sequence: TGTGCCAGCAGCCCCGAAACAGGGAGCTACGAGCAGTACTTC.

This sequence joins TRBV11-1 and TRBJ2-5, with 9 nucleotides matching TRBD1. The germline V gene encodes CDR1 SGHAT and CDR2 FQDESV (reference sequence). The CDR3 length is 16 residues. V lost 5 bases to trimming and J lost 3 bases; unmatched junction nucleotides: 10. CDR3 in amino acids: CASSNFRDRVEETQYF. CDR3 in DNA: TGTGCCAGCAGCAATTTCCGGGACAGGGTAGAAGAGACCCAGTACTTC.

V is TRBV28 and J is TRBJ1-4; 7 bases are a match to TRBD1. V shed 4 bases and J 7 bases; nucleotides not matched to a gene: 12. The CDR3 contains 16 residues. Germline V gene sequence: CDR1 MDHEN, CDR2 SYDVKM. CDR3 sequence reads: CASSSYRGAMVEKLFF. Written as DNA, the CDR3 is TGTGCCAGCAGTTCCTACAGGGGCGCGATGGTTGAAAAACTGTTTTTT.

This clone was detected only once. This chain links TRBV12-5 with TRBJ2-1, with TRBD2 matching over 12 bases. Germline V gives CDR1 LGHNT, CDR2 FRNRAP. Trimming removed 2 bases from V and 0 bases from J; junction bases left unmatched: 5. The CDR3 loop spans 18 amino acids. The CDR3 is CASGLNLAGGFSYNEQFF. The CDR3 DNA reads as TGTGCTAGTGGTTTGAACCTAGCGGGAGGGTTCTCCTACAATGAGCAGTTCTTC.

The V gene is TRBV28, the J gene TRBJ2-1; tentative D call: TRBD2 (7 bases). The CDR3 contains 14 residues. The V gene lost 3 bases and the J gene lost 6 bases, with 12 bases spanning the gap. Germline CDR1 reads MDHEN; CDR2 reads SYDVKM. In DNA form, the CDR3 reads TGTGCCAGCAGTTTCGGCGGGGGCATCAATGAGCAGTTCTTC. Its protein is CASSFGGGINEQFF. Variable domain in full (rest from reference TRBV28 and TRBJ2-1): DVKVTQSSRYLVKRTGEKVFLECVQDMDHENMFWYRQDPGLGLRLIYFSYDVKMKEKGDIPEGYSVSREKKERFSLILESASTNQTSMYLCASSFGGGINEQFFGPGTRLTVL.

V is TRBV7-9 and J is TRBJ1-1; D gene unclear. CDR1 is SEHNR and CDR2 is FQNEAQ in the germline V gene (reference sequence). The CDR3 totals 15 residues. The V gene lost 1 base and the J gene lost 3 bases, with 12 bases spanning the gap. The CDR3 region is CASSLVGLGDTEAFF. DNA of the CDR3: TGTGCCAGCAGCTTAGTCGGACTCGGGGACACTGAAGCTTTCTTT.

CDR3 sequence (DNA): TGTGCCAGCAGCCAAACGGGACAGCCCCAGCATTTT. Residues: CASSQTGQPQHF. V and J are TRBV14 and TRBJ1-5; D gene ambiguous. The CDR3 contains 12 residues. The V end lost 2 bases, the J end lost 7 bases, and 6 bases lay between the germline ends. CDR1 SGHDN and CDR2 FVKESK come from the germline V gene.

Of note for this clone: One end of the junction is discordant with germline, which a read error may explain. The chain recombines TRBV10-2 with TRBJ2-5; TRBD2 is a possible D gene (5 bases). Germline-derived CDR1 and CDR2 are WSHSY and SAAADI. The CDR3 contains 15 residues. CDR3 in DNA: TGCGCCAGCAGTGAGGCTGGAAGCGGCCAAGAGACCCGGTACTTC. It specifies CASSEAGSGQETRYF.